This T cell receptor (beta chain) was captured in a study of monozygotic twins with cystic fibrosis. General study results and limits: Nucleotide-identical clonotype sharing was significantly higher within monozygotic CF twin pairs than between unrelated CF individuals.

The germline CDR1 and CDR2 sequences are SGHNT and YYREEE (reference sequence). The CDR3 length is 17 residues. Losses at the gene ends were 4 bases for V and 5 bases for J; bases not matched to a gene: 9. The assay was immunoSEQ multiplex PCR, and TCRdb's table has in-frame clones only and misses some. The table has tens of thousands of clones, about 87% seen once. Remarks on this clone: Its antigen is still unknown.

This sequence originates from a girl aged 2-15 years with cystic fibrosis. The sequenced material came from blood. V gene TRBV5-4 combines with J gene TRBJ2-5; TRBD2 aligns across 15 bases. CDR3 in DNA: TGTGCCAGCAGCCCCGGACTAGCGGGGGGGCCGGAGGAGACCCAGTACTTC. It specifies CASSPGLAGGPEETQYF. The entire variable domain, with the rest obtained from reference TRBV5-4 and TRBJ2-5, is as follows: ETGVTQSPTHLIKTRGQQVTLRCSSQSGHNTVSWYQQALGQGPQFIFQYYREEENGRGNFPPRFSGLQFPNYSSELNVNALELDDSALYLCASSPGLAGGPEETQYFGPGTRLLVL.